This paragraph covers one T cell receptor (beta chain) sequence. The data belong to a study of blood T cell repertoires in COVID-19. Study summary: Sources were T cells, B-cell-depleted T cells, or PBMCs; the material itself was cDNA or gDNA.

Trimming removed 3 bases from V and 4 bases from J; junction bases left unmatched: 0. CDR3 size: 12 residues. Per the study methods: The assay estimated nucleated cells by amplifying reference gene primers. Produced via immunoSEQ multiplex PCR; TCRdb's table is partial and in-frame only. V and J calls plus clone size are reproduced from that table; the DNA served to infer D and trimming. The sample lists more than 100,000 clones, approximately 88% seen once, with approximately 18% in the top ten. The chain carries TRBV12-3 or TRBV12-4 and TRBJ2-7; 7 positions match TRBD2. This clonotype was sampled from a woman over 75 with acute or convalescent COVID-19. Sequences were obtained from peripheral blood. The CDR3, as DNA: TGTGCCAGCAGTTTCGGGGGGTACGAGCAGTACTTC. Amino acid sequence: CASSFGGYEQYF.